What follows are 29 T cell receptor beta chains derived from one specimen sequenced in a study of cytomegalovirus exposure and HLA in healthy donors. Primers for the PCR totalled 60 Vbeta and 13 Jbeta. Method: immunoSEQ multiplex PCR; TCRdb's copy keeps in-frame clones and lacks some. The profile covers some 120,000 clones, with more than 75% appearing a single time and 10% to 15% taken by the ten largest. The specimen sequenced was PBMCs. These TCRs come from a woman between 40 and 55 years old in good health and CMV-seropositive.

The chain links TRBV7-2 to TRBJ1-4; 8 positions match TRBD1. The V and J ends lost 5 bases and 0 bases, in that order; junction bases with no gene match: 2. The CDR3 spans 15 residues. Germline values: CDR1 SGHTA, CDR2 FQGNSA. The CDR3 nucleotides are TGTGCCAGCAGCGGACAGGGATCAACTAATGAAAAACTGTTTTTT. It yields the protein CASSGQGSTNEKLFF.

This chain links TRBV6-5 with TRBJ1-2, with D possibly TRBD1 on 5 matching bases. Germline assignment: CDR1 MNHEY and CDR2 SVGAGI. The CDR3 length is 16 residues. V lost 0 bases and J lost 4, with 15 bases in between. The CDR3 DNA follows: TGTGCCAGCAGTTACTCCCCGGAGGGGAACCTCTATGGCTACACCTTC. This translates into CASSYSPEGNLYGYTF.

The CDR3 DNA follows: TGTGCCAGCAGCGTAGATCCCGGGGCTAATGAAAAACTGTTTTTT. Translating gives CASSVDPGANEKLFF. The genes are TRBV9 and TRBJ1-4, with no clear D. This CDR3 region has 15 residues. The V end was cut by 0 bases, the J end by 3 bases, with 9 bases between. Germline CDR1 reads SGDLS; CDR2 reads YYNGEE.

The CDR3 region is CASSLSEGVAEAFF. The CDR3 DNA reads TGTGCCAGCAGTTTATCGGAGGGAGTGGCTGAAGCTTTCTTT. V is TRBV27 and J is TRBJ1-1; D ambiguous. Trimming took 0 bases from V and 6 from J, leaving 11 bases between them. Germline lookup yields CDR1 MNHEY and CDR2 SMNVEV (reference sequence). The length of the CDR3 is 14 residues.

V and J are TRBV10-3 and TRBJ1-1, with 8 bases that match TRBD1. Looked up from germline, CDR1 is ENHRY and CDR2 is SYGVKD. The CDR3 runs 15 residues. The V gene end was trimmed by 4 bases and the J gene end by 5 bases; junction bases not matched to a gene: 9. The CDR3 DNA follows: TGTGCCATCAGTGGCCCCAGGGGGCAACGGACTGAAGCTTTCTTT. Amino acid sequence: CAISGPRGQRTEAFF.

J is TRBJ1-4 and V is TRBV6-5, with D perhaps matching TRBD1 (5 bases). Germline V lookup: CDR1 MNHEY, CDR2 SVGAGI. The CDR3 has 16 residues. Trimming shortened V by 4 bases and J by 0 bases, and 12 bases separated the two germline ends. The CDR3 reads CASSSTWGPTNEKLFF. In DNA, the CDR3 is TGTGCCAGCAGTTCGACTTGGGGCCCAACTAATGAAAAACTGTTTTTT.

The chain joins TRBV5-1 to TRBJ1-3; D is possibly TRBD1 (5 bases). This CDR3 is 15 amino acids long. The V and J ends lost 0 bases and 4 bases respectively, with 11 bases between them. CDR1 and CDR2 from the germline V gene are SGHRS and YFSETQ. CDR3 nucleotide sequence: TGCGCCAGCAGCTTGGAAGGGCAGGGAGGAAACACCATATATTTT. Its protein product is CASSLEGQGGNTIYF.

In this sample, this clone turned up once. The chain carries TRBV21-1 and TRBJ1-5. TRBV21-1 constitutes a pseudogene. The CDR3 totals 17 residues. CDR3 coding DNA: TGTGCCAGCACTCGAAAAGACGGGGAGGGTTACAATCAGCCCCAGCATTTT. Translation: CASTRKDGEGYNQPQHF.

The chain employs TRBV5-4 and TRBJ1-2; D possibly corresponds to TRBD1 (5 bases). Deletions cut 0 bases from V and 8 bases from J, with 20 bases between. Germline lookup yields CDR1 SGHNT and CDR2 YYREEE (reference sequence). This CDR3 has 16 amino acids. Here the CDR3 DNA reads TGTGCCAGCAGCTTGGGACAGCAACCTACACTCGGGGGCTACACCTTC. Translating gives CASSLGQQPTLGGYTF. Full variable domain (missing parts from reference TRBV5-4 and TRBJ1-2): ETGVTQSPTHLIKTRGQQVTLRCSSQSGHNTVSWYQQALGQGPQFIFQYYREEENGRGNFPPRFSGLQFPNYSSELNVNALELDDSALYLCASSLGQQPTLGGYTFGSGTRLTVV.

This chain links TRBV6-6 with TRBJ1-6; the match to TRBD1 covers 8 bases. Germline V gene lookup returns CDR1 MNHNY and CDR2 SVGAGI (reference sequence). The V and J ends lost 6 bases and 7 bases, in that order; junction bases with no gene match: 2. The CDR3 is made up of 13 amino acids. CDR3 DNA: TGTGCCAGCAGGGGACAGGAAAATTCACCCCTCCACTTT. This sequence encodes CASRGQENSPLHF.

V usage is TRBV6-5 and J usage is TRBJ2-2; possibly TRBD1 for D (5 bases). CDR3 length: 15 residues. The germline V gene encodes CDR1 MNHEY and CDR2 SVGAGI. V was pared by 2 bases and J by 0 bases, with 7 bases between. Here the CDR3 DNA reads TGTGCCAGCAGTTACGGCAGGGCGAACACCGGGGAGCTGTTTTTT. This gives the protein CASSYGRANTGELFF.

The rearrangement joins TRBV29-1 to TRBJ1-1; D not certain. The CDR3 loop spans 14 amino acids. Germline values: CDR1 SQVTM, CDR2 ANQGSEA. V was pared by 4 bases and J by 4 bases, with 16 bases between. The DNA of the CDR3 is TGCAGCGTTGTTCCGGCGCGAGGAGTCACTGAAGCTTTCTTT. It translates to CSVVPARGVTEAFF.

The chain combines TRBV7-9 with TRBJ2-3, with a possible D match to TRBD1 (6 bases). V lost 0 bases and J lost 2, with 12 bases in between. The CDR3 is made up of 16 amino acids. Germline CDR1 SEHNR, CDR2 FQNEAQ (reference sequence). CDR3: CASSLAGAGDTDTQYF. The CDR3 DNA is TGTGCCAGCAGCTTAGCGGGGGCAGGGGACACAGATACGCAGTATTTT.

A few counts support this clone. Other DNA sequences in the sample encode the same CDR3. V gene TRBV5-1 combines with J gene TRBJ2-7; 12 nucleotides line up with TRBD2. The CDR3 consists of 15 residues. Germline values: CDR1 SGHRS, CDR2 YFSETQ. Trimming took 3 bases from V and 2 from J; bases not matched to a gene: 3. DNA of the CDR3: TGCGCCAGCAGCTCTACTAGCGGGGGGACCTACGAGCAGTACTTC. Encoded protein: CASSSTSGGTYEQYF.

DNA of the CDR3: TGTGCCAGCTCACCCTCCACGATGGGCGACTATGGCTACACCTTC. It codes for CASSPSTMGDYGYTF. This chain connects TRBV18 to TRBJ1-2; D unresolved. Germline CDR1 KGHSH, CDR2 LQKENI. CDR3 size: 15 residues. V lost 3 bases and J 3 bases, leaving 14 bases between the germline ends.

The rearrangement joins TRBV5-4 to TRBJ2-1; perhaps TRBD2 as D (6 bases). The CDR3 runs to 14 residues. The V end lost 0 bases, the J end lost 3 bases, and 7 bases lay between the germline ends. In germline, CDR1 is SGHNT, CDR2 YYREEE (reference sequence). CDR3 DNA: TGTGCCAGCAGCTTGGTTAGCGGCTACAATGAGCAGTTCTTC. Its protein product is CASSLVSGYNEQFF.

The CDR3 loop is CASRNRRGFAYEQYF. The CDR3 coding sequence is TGTGCCAGCAGAAACAGAAGGGGATTCGCTTACGAGCAGTACTTC. V is TRBV7-8 and J is TRBJ2-7, with D possibly TRBD1 on 5 matching bases. The V end was cut by 6 bases, the J end by 4 bases, with 19 bases between. CDR3 size: 15 residues. Germline assignment: CDR1 SGHVS and CDR2 FQNEAQ.

This clone is a singleton in its sample. The rearrangement uses TRBV5-1 and TRBJ1-6, with TRBD1 matching 7 bases. There are 14 residues in the CDR3. Losses at the gene ends were 2 bases for V and 7 bases for J; bases not matched to a gene: 3. Looked up from germline, CDR1 is SGHRS and CDR2 is YFSETQ. Written as DNA, the CDR3 is TGCGCCAGCAGCTTAGAGACAGGGAATTCACCCCTCCACTTT. Amino acid sequence: CASSLETGNSPLHF. Full variable domain (missing parts from reference TRBV5-1 and TRBJ1-6): KAGVTQTPRYLIKTRGQQVTLSCSPISGHRSVSWYQQTPGQGLQFLFEYFSETQRNKGNFPGRFSGRQFSNSRSEMNVSTLELGDSALYLCASSLETGNSPLHFGNGTRLTVT.

V gene TRBV2 combines with J gene TRBJ2-2; 7 nucleotides line up with TRBD1. Germline V gene lookup returns CDR1 SNHLY and CDR2 FYNNEI. This CDR3 is built from 16 residues. Germline trimming cut 6 bases from V and 7 bases from J; bases unmatched to any gene: 14. The CDR3 DNA reads TGTGCCAGCAGGTCCGACAGGGTGGGGCCGAACGGGGAGCTGTTTTTT. Residues: CASRSDRVGPNGELFF.

The V call is TRBV10-3, the J call TRBJ2-2; tentatively, D is TRBD1 (5 bases). Germline V gives CDR1 ENHRY, CDR2 SYGVKD. This CDR3 is 16 amino acids long. Trimming left V 11 bases short and J 10 bases short, with 29 bases between. The CDR3 sequence is CAPHSPSAQALLELFF. CDR3 DNA sequence: TGTGCCCCTCATAGCCCGTCAGCACAGGCCCTCCTGGAGCTGTTTTTT.

The table lists this clone with a few counts. The chain uses TRBV9 and TRBJ2-7, with D perhaps matching TRBD1 (7 bases). The CDR3 sequence is 16 residues long. Between the trimmed V and J ends, which lost 1 base and 2 bases, there was a span of 16 bases. Per the germline V gene, CDR1 is SGDLS and CDR2 is YYNGEE. CDR3 in amino acids: CASSVSGDRYTYEQYF. The CDR3 DNA reads as TGTGCCAGCAGCGTATCGGGGGACAGATATACCTACGAGCAGTACTTC.

The chain joins TRBV5-6 to TRBJ1-2; perhaps TRBD1 as D (6 bases). Germline CDR1 and CDR2: SGHDT and YYEEEE. V gave up 2 bases and J gave up 7 bases, with 12 bases separating them. This CDR3 contains 13 residues. CDR3 DNA sequence: TGTGCCAGCAGCTTTACAGGGAAAGGTGGCTACACCTTC. This gives the protein CASSFTGKGGYTF. Looking up the rest from reference TRBV5-6 and TRBJ1-2 gives the full variable domain: DAGVTQSPTHLIKTRGQQVTLRCSPKSGHDTVSWYQQALGQGPQFIFQYYEEEERQRGNFPDRFSGHQFPNYSSELNVNALLLGDSALYLCASSFTGKGGYTFGSGTRLTVV.

The chain joins TRBV6-1 to TRBJ1-1; TRBD1 might be the D (6 bases). Trimming left V 3 bases short and J 8 bases short, with 19 bases between. Germline V CDR1 and CDR2: MNHNS, SASEGT. The CDR3 has 15 amino acids. The CDR3 here is CASSEPGHVKGEAFF. The CDR3 bases are TGTGCCAGCAGTGAGCCGGGACACGTGAAAGGCGAAGCTTTCTTT.

The gene calls are TRBV6-5 and TRBJ1-2; 8 bases match TRBD1. Losses at the gene ends were 7 bases for V and 4 bases for J; bases not matched to a gene: 5. The CDR3 covers 13 residues. Germline V lookup: CDR1 MNHEY, CDR2 SVGAGI. The CDR3 here is CASTPQGVYGYTF. In DNA, the CDR3 is TGTGCCAGCACGCCACAGGGGGTCTATGGCTACACCTTC.

CDR3 residues: CASSLNSGVVEQYF. CDR3 DNA: TGTGCCAGCAGTCTAAACAGCGGGGTTGTTGAGCAGTACTTC. The chain has TRBV25-1 and TRBJ2-5; 7 bases fit TRBD2. Losses at the gene ends were 5 bases for V and 11 bases for J; bases not matched to a gene: 14. Looked up from germline, CDR1 is MGHDK and CDR2 is SYGVNS. This CDR3 has 14 amino acids. The full variable domain, rest sourced from reference TRBV25-1 and TRBJ2-5, is EADIYQTPRYLVIGTGKKITLECSQTMGHDKMYWYQQDPGMELHLIHYSYGVNSTEKGDLSSESTVSRIRTEHFPLTLESARPSHTSQYLCASSLNSGVVEQYFGPGTRLLVL.

The chain uses TRBV19 and TRBJ2-3; the match to TRBD2 covers 9 bases. In germline, CDR1 is LNHDA, CDR2 SQIVND (reference sequence). Trimming at V came to 3 bases and at J to 2 bases, leaving 9 bases not matched to a gene. The CDR3 is made up of 17 amino acids. As DNA, the CDR3 is TGTGCCAGTAGTATCGCCCTAGCGGGGCGGCCCACAGATACGCAGTATTTT. As protein: CASSIALAGRPTDTQYF.

The CDR3 protein is CASSSSGTGAYEQYF. CDR3 sequence (DNA): TGTGCCAGCAGTTCCTCCGGGACAGGGGCCTACGAGCAGTACTTC. The V gene is TRBV6-5, the J gene TRBJ2-7; 10 nucleotides agree with TRBD1. V was clipped by 4 bases and J by 2 bases; unmatched bases: 5. This CDR3 spans 15 amino acids. Per the germline V gene, CDR1 is MNHEY and CDR2 is SVGAGI.

CDR3 in DNA: TGCGCCAGCAGCTTGCCGGGACAGGCTGGATCCTATGGCTACACCTTC. Translation gives CASSLPGQAGSYGYTF. The chain couples TRBV5-1 to TRBJ1-2; 8 bases fit TRBD1. J gave up 4 bases and V 1 base, and 9 bases lay outside the gene matches. Germline CDR1 reads SGHRS; CDR2 reads YFSETQ. CDR3 length: 16 residues.

On this clone itself: The same CDR3 is also encoded by other DNA sequences in this sample. The chain employs TRBV30 and TRBJ1-3; a possible D gene is TRBD1 (5 bases). In germline, CDR1 is GTSNPN, CDR2 SVGIG (reference sequence). The V end lost 0 bases, the J end lost 0 bases, and 6 bases lay between the germline ends. There are 14 residues in the CDR3. In DNA, the CDR3 is TGTGCCTGGAGTGTGACAGTCTCTGGAAACACCATATATTTT. It encodes CAWSVTVSGNTIYF.